This is a list of T cell receptor beta chains from one sample in a study of T cells in Graves' hyperthyroidism and ophthalmopathy. TCRdb independently ran MiXCR on the multiplex PCR reads; one entry per CDR3 protein. The sample consists of approximately 260,000 distinct CDR3 sequences, around 15% of them appearing once. Sequencing input: blood. The source is a woman aged 50 to 60 with Graves' hyperthyroidism that later progressed to Graves' ophthalmopathy. CDR3s include the opening cysteine and the closing phenylalanine or tryptophan.

v_gene	j_gene	CDR3aa
TRBV11-2	TRBJ1-1	CASSGDGTGMNTEAFF
TRBV12-3/TRBV12-4	TRBJ2-2	CASSLEQPPNTRELFF
TRBV6-2/TRBV6-3	TRBJ1-2	CASRDWDYGYTF
TRBV19	TRBJ2-7	CASRRGANEQYF
TRBV18	TRBJ2-7	CATGLDLEQYF
TRBV7-9	TRBJ2-1	CASNPSGGPDNEQFF
TRBV5-1	TRBJ2-1	CASSLKVIRDLNNEQFF
TRBV4-1	TRBJ1-4	CASSRLGVFNEKLFF
TRBV11-3	TRBJ1-5	CASSLWGGNQPQHF
TRBV20-1	TRBJ2-3	CSARASSGRHSGDTQYF
TRBV20-1	TRBJ2-1	CSPLAGGTNEQFF
TRBV9	TRBJ2-1	CASSVVSGSINEQFF
TRBV11-2	TRBJ2-1	CASSQGETMDSHEQFF
TRBV28	TRBJ1-1	CASWTVMNTEAFF
TRBV6-1	TRBJ2-1	CASSPGTGGNNEQFF
TRBV2	TRBJ2-5	CASSRRGSRYQETQYF
TRBV5-1	TRBJ2-1	CASSSLGIPGGNEQFF
TRBV5-1	TRBJ2-5	CASSLWDSGQETQYF
TRBV6-1	TRBJ1-5	CASRDPTGGGNQPQHF
TRBV6-6	TRBJ2-7	CASSYSPTSGPYEQYF
TRBV3-1	TRBJ1-2	CASSQVPGTGYTF
TRBV9	TRBJ2-2	CASSSSPTGELFF
TRBV20-1	TRBJ1-4	CSAKAGGPREKLFF
TRBV28	TRBJ1-2	CASTRGGTGYGYTF
TRBV3-1	TRBJ2-1	CASSSGLIGQFF
TRBV6-1	TRBJ2-7	CASSVGLVGYEQYF
TRBV27	TRBJ2-1	CASSLLSDNEQFF
TRBV28	TRBJ1-2	CASMNRGGYTF
TRBV7-3	TRBJ2-5	CASSQGQGVGTQYF
TRBV11-3	TRBJ2-1	CASSLGARRGGEQFF
TRBV6-5	TRBJ2-7	CASSYPSLTRRREQYF
TRBV27	TRBJ2-5	CASSPITGGVSETQYF
TRBV6-1	TRBJ2-7	CASRNLAGVYEQYF
TRBV9	TRBJ2-2	CASSAPGELFF
TRBV5-1	TRBJ2-5	CASSSTHPIQETQYF
TRBV4-1	TRBJ2-3	CASSQQGQGTDTQYF
TRBV9	TRBJ2-1	CASSVEDGREGRNEQFF
TRBV28	TRBJ1-1	CASSLPRPNTEAFF
TRBV28	TRBJ1-5	CASSVGRNQPQHF
TRBV5-1	TRBJ2-1	CASSSIGASEQFF
TRBV18	TRBJ1-1	CASSYIGSGSLFEAFF
TRBV28	TRBJ1-5	CASSLLGGDNQPQHF
TRBV6-5	TRBJ1-2	CASSYSAGGAKESGYTF
TRBV28	TRBJ2-7	CASTGAGTGTPGQYF
TRBV24-1	TRBJ2-2	CATSGGLDTGELFF
TRBV6-2/TRBV6-3	TRBJ2-5	CASSYSKGAQTETQYF
TRBV28	TRBJ2-1	CASSLTSGRAYSNEQFF
TRBV30	TRBJ2-7	CACDRRSSHEQYF
TRBV2	TRBJ1-4	CASSEPERGATNEKLFF
TRBV12-3/TRBV12-4	TRBJ2-7	CASTGLTGTYEQYF
TRBV2	TRBJ2-2	CASSGENTGELFF
TRBV20-1	TRBJ1-2	CSARRGPLDGYTF
TRBV20-1	TRBJ1-1	CSAPQGGMNTEAFF